Presented here are 10 T cell receptor beta chains from one specimen sequenced in a study of blood T cell repertoires in COVID-19. Method: immunoSEQ multiplex PCR; TCRdb's copy keeps in-frame clones and lacks some. The data contain 75,000 to 95,000 clones, around 82% of them seen just once; the ten biggest clones take up 35% to 40%. Input material: peripheral blood. Receptors were obtained from a man aged 55-75 years with COVID-19, enrolled during active disease.

This clone was counted only a few times. V gene TRBV6-5 combines with J gene TRBJ2-7; D is possibly TRBD1 (5 bases). V lost 5 bases to trimming and J lost 6 bases, with 20 bases between them. The CDR3 runs to 15 residues. In germline, CDR1 is MNHEY, CDR2 SVGAGI. In nucleotides, the CDR3 is TGTGCCAGCAGTACGGATCAAAAGGGGCTAGGCGAGCAGTACTTC. Its protein product is CASSTDQKGLGEQYF.

The chain employs TRBV3-1 (or the pseudogene TRBV3-2) and TRBJ1-1; D unresolved. Trimming pared 5 bases from V and 6 bases from J, leaving 10 bases between. Germline assignment: CDR1 LGHDT and CDR2 YNNKEL (reference sequence). This CDR3 has 12 amino acids. CDR3 sequence: CASSSGQPEAFF. CDR3 DNA: TGTGCCAGCAGCAGTGGGCAGCCTGAAGCTTTCTTT.

CDR3 DNA: TGTGCCAGCAGCCAAAGGGGTCCGCCCTCAGATACGCAGTATTTT. It yields the protein CASSQRGPPSDTQYF. The J gene is TRBJ2-3, the V gene TRBV16; D possibly corresponds to TRBD1 (5 bases). Trimming pared 2 bases from V and 4 bases from J, leaving 13 bases between. Germline V lookup: CDR1 KGHSY, CDR2 FQNENV. The CDR3 covers 15 residues.

This clone was detected a few times. The rearrangement uses TRBV12-5 and TRBJ2-7, with a possible D match to TRBD2 (6 bases). The CDR3 extends over 15 amino acids. Germline CDR1 and CDR2: LGHNT and FRNRAP. Trimming took off 4 bases at V and 2 bases at J, with 15 bases between the two ends. This chain's CDR3 is CASGSSRGPTYEQYF. CDR3 sequence (DNA): TGTGCTAGTGGTTCCTCGCGGGGTCCCACCTACGAGCAGTACTTC.

CDR3 loop: CSVDRGRSTEAFF. CDR3 in DNA: TGCAGCGTTGATAGGGGTCGGAGCACTGAAGCTTTCTTT. The genes are TRBV29-1 and TRBJ1-1; D possibly corresponds to TRBD1 (5 bases). V was clipped by 3 bases and J by 4 bases, with 12 bases between them. Germline-derived CDR1 and CDR2 are SQVTM and ANQGSEA. This CDR3 is built from 13 residues.

The chain combines TRBV6-5 with TRBJ2-7; 7 nucleotides align to TRBD1. The V gene's germline CDR1 is MNHEY and CDR2 SVGAGI. The CDR3 is 13 amino acids. V was pared by 8 bases and J by 5 bases, with 9 bases of the junction left unmatched. Written as DNA, the CDR3 is TGTGCCAGCTCCAATCGAGGGGGCAACGAGCAGTACTTC. This sequence encodes CASSNRGGNEQYF.

This clone was observed a single time. The CDR3 reads CASSSGGAGTQYF. The CDR3 DNA follows: TGTGCCAGCAGCTCTGGGGGCGCGGGGACCCAGTACTTC. The chain links TRBV27 to TRBJ2-5; TRBD1 is a possible D gene (6 bases). The germline gives CDR1 MNHEY, CDR2 SMNVEV (reference sequence). The V and J ends lost 6 bases and 7 bases respectively, with 15 bases between them. The CDR3 runs to 13 residues.

The chain links TRBV6-1 to TRBJ1-3, with D perhaps matching TRBD1 (6 bases). V lost 9 bases to trimming and J lost 4 bases, with 13 bases between them. From germline, CDR1 is MNHNS and CDR2 SASEGT. CDR3 length: 13 amino acids. The CDR3 nucleotides read TGTGCCAGTAGCGGGGGGCAAGGAAACACCATATATTTT. This gives the protein CASSGGQGNTIYF.

The chain recombines TRBV14 with TRBJ1-2; D possibly corresponds to TRBD1 (5 bases). The CDR3 loop spans 14 amino acids. V lost 0 bases, J lost 8 bases, and 13 bases lay in between. The germline V gene encodes CDR1 SGHDN and CDR2 FVKESK. CDR3 in amino acids: CASSQDQGLGGYTF. For the CDR3, the DNA is TGTGCCAGCAGCCAAGATCAGGGACTAGGGGGCTACACCTTC.

This rearrangement joins TRBV3-1 (or the pseudogene TRBV3-2) to TRBJ1-3; D not resolved. The CDR3 runs 15 residues. The germline V gene encodes CDR1 LGHDT and CDR2 YNNKEL (reference sequence). V dropped 0 bases and J dropped 0 bases, with 6 bases sitting between them. This CDR3 reads CASSQDGGSGNTIYF. CDR3 nucleotide sequence: TGTGCCAGCAGCCAAGATGGCGGCTCTGGAAACACCATATATTTT.